This entry describes one TCR beta chain. The template used for profiling TCR beta VDJ and CDR3 was genomic DNA. From the reads, TCRdb called clonotypes with MiXCR, one entry per CDR3 protein. This repertoire shows a few hundred thousand distinct CDR3 sequences, roughly 82% found once; its top ten account for roughly two fifths. The patients chosen for sequencing had shown expansion of CD8+CD57+ cells (detected by flow cytometry). Germline values: CDR1 SGHAT, CDR2 FQNNGV. The CDR3 covers 12 residues. The germline V and J ends were trimmed by 4 bases and 7 bases, with 10 bases remaining between them. This sample was included in a study of CD8+CD57+ T cells in acquired aplastic anemia. Study context: DNA recovered from sorted CD4+ and CD8+ cells had a mean of roughly 3 ug.

The chain is built from TRBV11-2 and TRBJ1-1; tentatively, D is TRBD1 (5 bases). The sequencing input was sorted CD4+, CD8+, or CD8+CD57+ T cells (not recorded which) from PBMCs. The source is a human donor with aplastic anemia. The CDR3, as DNA: TGTGCCAGCAGCTGGACGGGGGATGAAGCTTTCTTT. Protein product: CASSWTGDEAFF.